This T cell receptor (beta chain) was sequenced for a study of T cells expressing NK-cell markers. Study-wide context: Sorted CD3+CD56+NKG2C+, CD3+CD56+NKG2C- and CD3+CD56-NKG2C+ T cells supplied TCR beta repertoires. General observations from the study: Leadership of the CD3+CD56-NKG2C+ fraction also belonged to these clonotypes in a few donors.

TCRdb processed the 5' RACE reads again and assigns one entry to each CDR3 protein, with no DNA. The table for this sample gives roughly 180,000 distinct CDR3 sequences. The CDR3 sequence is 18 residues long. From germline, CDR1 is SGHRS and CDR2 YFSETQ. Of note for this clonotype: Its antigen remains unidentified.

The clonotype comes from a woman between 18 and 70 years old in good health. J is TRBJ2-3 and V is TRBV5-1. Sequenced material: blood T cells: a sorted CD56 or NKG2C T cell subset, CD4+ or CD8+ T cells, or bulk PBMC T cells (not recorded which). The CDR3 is CASSSGNSRQTSTDTQYF.